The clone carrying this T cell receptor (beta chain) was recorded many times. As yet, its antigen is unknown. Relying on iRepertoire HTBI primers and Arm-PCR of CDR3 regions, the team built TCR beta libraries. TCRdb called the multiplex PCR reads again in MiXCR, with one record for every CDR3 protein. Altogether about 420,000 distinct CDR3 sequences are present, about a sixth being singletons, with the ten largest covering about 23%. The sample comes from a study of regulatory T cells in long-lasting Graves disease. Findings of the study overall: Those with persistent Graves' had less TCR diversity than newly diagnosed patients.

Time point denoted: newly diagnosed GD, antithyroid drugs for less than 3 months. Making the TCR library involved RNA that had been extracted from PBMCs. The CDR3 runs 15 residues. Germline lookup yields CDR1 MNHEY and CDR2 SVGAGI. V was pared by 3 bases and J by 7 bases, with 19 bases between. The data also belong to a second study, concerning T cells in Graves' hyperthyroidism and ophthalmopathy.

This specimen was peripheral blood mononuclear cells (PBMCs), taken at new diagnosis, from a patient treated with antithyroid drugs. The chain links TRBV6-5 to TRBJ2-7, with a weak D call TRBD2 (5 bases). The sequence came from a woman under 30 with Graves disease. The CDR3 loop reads CASSYANLARGEQYF. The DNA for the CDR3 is TGTGCCAGCAGTTATGCCAACTTAGCCCGGGGTGAGCAGTACTTC.